This TCR beta chain emerged from a study of graft-versus-host responses after intestinal transplantation (dated by TCRdb to the early 2020s). Broadly, across the study: The transplants that recipients received were multivisceral, liver-intestinal, or isolated intestinal. The cohort enrolled about two dozen intestinal transplant recipients, one of whom was a retransplant, and a few patients without pretransplant specimens were excluded. Graft-versus-host and host-versus-graft alloreactive T cell clones were tracked in the graft, circulation and bone marrow after intestinal transplantation using bulk TCR-beta CDR3 sequencing. Alloreactive clones were identified by sequencing pre-transplant mixed lymphocyte reaction products and comparing them with unstimulated pre-transplant donor and recipient T cells. Donor T cell macrochimerism was defined as a peak of at least 4% donor T cells among recipient peripheral blood mononuclear cells. Samples from a few later patients were sequenced in-house on an Illumina MiSeq with MiXCR processing rather than by the commercial service. All recipients received anti-thymocyte globulin induction followed by maintenance tacrolimus and steroids for around three years.

This clone has just one count. No antigen is known for it. Base qualities are not provided; no much larger clone lies one nucleotide away. Explained via the paper, the time point label denotes: cells obtained before transplantation from donor or recipient. CD3+CD4+ and CD3+CD8+ populations were FACS-sorted from unstimulated pre-transplant donor and recipient cells taken from spleen or lymph nodes. The method was the immunoSEQ multiplex PCR assay. For most patients, genomic DNA was isolated with the Qiagen DNeasy Blood and Tissue Kit and sent frozen to Adaptive Biotechnologies for TCR sequencing. High-throughput TCR-beta CDR3 sequencing of genomic DNA from most patients was performed by Adaptive Biotechnologies. The study's processing was this. TCR sequencing data were retrieved from Adaptive's ImmunoSEQ software for about 17 patients, whereas a few other patients were processed with MiXCR and VDJtools. CD4 versus CD8 sorting errors were corrected by removing sequences found in both subsets at a frequency ratio below 5:1. CDR3 nucleotide sequences shared between donor and recipient were removed because their origin could not be assigned. To be classed as alloreactive, a clone needed at least 2-fold expansion over unstimulated cells and a minimum CFSE-low frequency of 0.002% (template counts) or 0.001% (read counts). Mappable clones were those detected in sequenced pre-transplant spleen, lymph node, or MLR CFSE-low populations of the donor or recipient. The cumulative frequency of alloreactive clones was calculated as a percentage of all sequences, weighted by copy number. TCRdb retrieved this table from immuneACCESS and kept in-frame rearrangements only. Not all clones are present; in checked studies, unresolved V genes account for under half, and no reason is known for the remainder. V, J and clone size are taken as reported in that table, and D and trimming were inferred from the DNA itself. For this sample there are more than 85,000 clones; under 95% appear just once. Approximately 0.064% of the sample is held by the ten biggest clonotypes.

Measured from the cysteine to the phenylalanine, the CDR3 is 16 residues long. Just CDR3 DNA is preserved here, 48 bases in frame from base 1. For this chain, trimming is 5 bases at the V end and 3 bases at the J end, and the number of junction bases without a gene match is 8. From a lookup of the germline V gene, CDR1 and CDR2 are SNHLY and FYNNEI. Beyond this particular receptor, the publication reports: Early after transplant, peak levels of circulating GvH clones were found to be associated with declines in HvG clones. High GvH to HvG T cell clonal ratios were observed in the allografts of patients with donor T cell macrochimerism. The relatively low number and heterogeneity of intestinal transplant patients limited the conclusions. GvH clones were detected in recipient bone marrow, and some appeared earlier in ileal mucosa or blood, consistent with an intestinal mucosal origin.

The V and J segments used are TRBV2 and TRBJ1-5; 9 central nucleotides agree with TRBD1. This TCR was sampled from a human donor who was the organ donor for an intestinal transplant. The input for sequencing was unstimulated CD8+ T cells sorted from spleen or lymph node cells, taken before transplant. In nucleotide form, the sequence is TGTGCCAGCAGTCCAACAGGGGGCCCTTTCAATCAGCCCCAGCATTTT. Translation gives CASSPTGGPFNQPQHF.